This T cell receptor (beta chain) was retrieved from a study of T cell responses to AZD1222 COVID-19 vaccine. Study-wide points: At baseline, just a handful of AZD1222 recipients tested seropositive. No day 14 peak samples; only post-peak repertoires were characterized.

Sequencing used immunoSEQ multiplex PCR; TCRdb keeps in-frame clones, though not all of them. Altogether 130,000 or so clones are present, over 90% being singletons, with the ten largest covering more than 4.5%. Note on this clone: Its antigen is unknown.

The CDR3 runs 14 residues. Trimming removed 7 bases from V and 3 bases from J, with 15 bases in between. Germline V gene sequence: CDR1 MDHEN, CDR2 SYDVKM. The gene calls are TRBV28 and TRBJ1-1; tentative D call: TRBD1 (6 bases). The sequencing here drew on peripheral blood, taken on day 0 of AZD1222 vaccination. The receptor's source is an adult in good health. The CDR3 loop is CASMGATRYTEAFF. As DNA, the CDR3 is TGTGCCAGCATGGGGGCAACTAGGTACACTGAAGCTTTCTTT.